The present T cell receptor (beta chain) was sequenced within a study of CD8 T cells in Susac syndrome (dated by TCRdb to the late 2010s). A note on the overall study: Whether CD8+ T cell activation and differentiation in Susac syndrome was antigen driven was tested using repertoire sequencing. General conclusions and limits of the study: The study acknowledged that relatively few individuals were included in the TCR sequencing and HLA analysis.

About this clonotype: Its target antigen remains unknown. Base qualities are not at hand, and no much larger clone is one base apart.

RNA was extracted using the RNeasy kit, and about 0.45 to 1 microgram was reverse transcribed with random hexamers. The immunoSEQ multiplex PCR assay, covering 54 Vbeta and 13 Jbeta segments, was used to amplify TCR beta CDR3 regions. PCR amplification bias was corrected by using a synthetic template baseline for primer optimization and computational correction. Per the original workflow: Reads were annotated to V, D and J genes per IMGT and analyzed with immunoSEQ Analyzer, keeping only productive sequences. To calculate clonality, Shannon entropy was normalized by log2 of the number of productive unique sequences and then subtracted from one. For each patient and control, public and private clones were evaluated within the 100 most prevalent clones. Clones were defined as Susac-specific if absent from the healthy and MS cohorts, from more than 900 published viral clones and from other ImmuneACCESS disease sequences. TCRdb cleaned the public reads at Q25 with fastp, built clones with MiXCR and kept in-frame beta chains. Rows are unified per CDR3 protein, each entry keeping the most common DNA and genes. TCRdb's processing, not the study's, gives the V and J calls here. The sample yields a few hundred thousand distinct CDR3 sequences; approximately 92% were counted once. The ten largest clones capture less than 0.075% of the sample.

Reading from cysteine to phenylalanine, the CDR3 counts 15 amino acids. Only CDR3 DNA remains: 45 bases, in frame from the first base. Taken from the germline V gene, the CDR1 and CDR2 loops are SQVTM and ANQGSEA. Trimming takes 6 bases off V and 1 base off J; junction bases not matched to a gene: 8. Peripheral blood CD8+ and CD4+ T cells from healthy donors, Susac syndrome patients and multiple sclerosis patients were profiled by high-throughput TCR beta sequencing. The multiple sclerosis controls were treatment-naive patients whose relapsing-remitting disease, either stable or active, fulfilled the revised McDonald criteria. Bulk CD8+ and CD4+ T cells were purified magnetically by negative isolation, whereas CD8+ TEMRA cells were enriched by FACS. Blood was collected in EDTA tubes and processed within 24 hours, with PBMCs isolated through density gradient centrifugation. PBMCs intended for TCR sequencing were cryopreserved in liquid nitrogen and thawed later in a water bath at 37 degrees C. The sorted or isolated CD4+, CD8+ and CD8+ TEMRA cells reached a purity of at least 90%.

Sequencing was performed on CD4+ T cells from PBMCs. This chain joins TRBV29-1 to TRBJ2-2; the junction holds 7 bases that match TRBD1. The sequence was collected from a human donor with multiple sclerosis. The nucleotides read TGCAGCGTCCGGCCAGGGACAGTGAACACCGGGGAGCTGTTTTTT. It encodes CSVRPGTVNTGELFF.